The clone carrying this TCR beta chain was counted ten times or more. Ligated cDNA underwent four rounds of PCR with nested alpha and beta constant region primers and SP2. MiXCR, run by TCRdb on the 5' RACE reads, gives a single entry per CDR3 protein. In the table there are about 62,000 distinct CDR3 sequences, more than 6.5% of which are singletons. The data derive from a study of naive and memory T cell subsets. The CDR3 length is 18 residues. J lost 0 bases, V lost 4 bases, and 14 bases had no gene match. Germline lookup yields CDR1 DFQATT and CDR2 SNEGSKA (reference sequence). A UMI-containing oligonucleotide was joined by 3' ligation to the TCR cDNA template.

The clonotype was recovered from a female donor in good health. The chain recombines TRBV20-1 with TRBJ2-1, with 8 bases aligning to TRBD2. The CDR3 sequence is CSANHPQEREISYNEQFF. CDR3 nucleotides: TGCAGTGCTAACCACCCACAAGAGCGGGAGATCTCCTACAATGAGCAGTTCTTC.